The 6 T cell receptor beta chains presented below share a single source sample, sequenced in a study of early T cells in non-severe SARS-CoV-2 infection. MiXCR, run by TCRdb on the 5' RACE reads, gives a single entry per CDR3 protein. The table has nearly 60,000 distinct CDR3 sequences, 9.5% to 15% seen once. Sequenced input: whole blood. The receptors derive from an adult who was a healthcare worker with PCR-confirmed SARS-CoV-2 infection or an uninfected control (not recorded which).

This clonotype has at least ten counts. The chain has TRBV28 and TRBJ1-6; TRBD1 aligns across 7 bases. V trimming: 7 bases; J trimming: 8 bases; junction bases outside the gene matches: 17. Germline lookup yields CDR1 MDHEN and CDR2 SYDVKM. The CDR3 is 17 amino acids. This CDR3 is CASTFPGPQGSYSPLHF. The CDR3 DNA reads TGTGCCAGCACTTTTCCCGGGCCACAGGGGAGTTATTCACCCCTCCACTTT.

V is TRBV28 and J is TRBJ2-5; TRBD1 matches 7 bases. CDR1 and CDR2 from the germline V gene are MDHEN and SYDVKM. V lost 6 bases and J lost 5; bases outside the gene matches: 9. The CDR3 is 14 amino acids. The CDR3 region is CASRPTGVPETQYF. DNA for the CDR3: TGTGCCAGCAGACCTACAGGGGTCCCGGAGACCCAGTACTTC. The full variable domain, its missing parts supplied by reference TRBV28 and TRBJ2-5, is DVKVTQSSRYLVKRTGEKVFLECVQDMDHENMFWYRQDPGLGLRLIYFSYDVKMKEKGDIPEGYSVSREKKERFSLILESASTNQTSMYLCASRPTGVPETQYFGPGTRLLVL.

In DNA, the CDR3 is TGTGCCAGCAGCTCTTCTGCGGGGGCCCTCTACAATGAGCAGTTCTTC. Translating it yields CASSSSAGALYNEQFF. The J gene is TRBJ2-1, the V gene TRBV7-8; maybe TRBD2 (7 bases). Germline V gene lookup returns CDR1 SGHVS and CDR2 FQNEAQ. The V gene lost 4 bases and the J gene lost 3 bases, with 16 bases spanning the gap. The CDR3 covers 16 residues.

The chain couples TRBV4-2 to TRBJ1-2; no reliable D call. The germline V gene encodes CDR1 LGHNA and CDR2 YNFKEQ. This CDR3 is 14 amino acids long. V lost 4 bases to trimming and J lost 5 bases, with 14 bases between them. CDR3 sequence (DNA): TGTGCCAGCAGCCCTCTTACGGATACTTATGGCTACACCTTC. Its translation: CASSPLTDTYGYTF.

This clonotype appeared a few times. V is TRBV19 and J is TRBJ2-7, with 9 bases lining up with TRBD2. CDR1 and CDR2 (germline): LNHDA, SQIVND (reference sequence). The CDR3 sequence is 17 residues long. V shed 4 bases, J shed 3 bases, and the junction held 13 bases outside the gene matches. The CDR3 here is CASSRSSGTGPYYEQYF. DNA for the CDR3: TGTGCCAGTAGTAGATCTAGCGGGACCGGTCCCTACTACGAGCAGTACTTC.

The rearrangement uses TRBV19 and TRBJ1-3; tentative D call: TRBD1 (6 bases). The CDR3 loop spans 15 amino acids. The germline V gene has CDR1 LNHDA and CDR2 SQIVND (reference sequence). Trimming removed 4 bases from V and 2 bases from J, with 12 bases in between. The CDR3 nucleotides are TGTGCCAGTAGTACCGACAGGTTTCCTGGAAACACCATATATTTT. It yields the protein CASSTDRFPGNTIYF.